This T cell receptor beta chain was captured in a study of identical twins. TCRdb used MiXCR to reprocess the 5' RACE reads, holding one entry per CDR3 protein. The table lists 500,000 to 600,000 distinct CDR3 sequences, 22% of them singletons, with 0.75% to 0.95% in the top ten. Germline assignment: CDR1 DFQATT and CDR2 SNEGSKA (reference sequence). This CDR3 is 12 amino acids long. Trimming pared 3 bases from V and 5 bases from J, leaving 10 bases between. Points on this clonotype: The target antigen is unknown.

Findings and caveats of the study: Conclusions leaned on cross-sectional statistical analysis and did not track the same donors over time. Models predicted less out-of-frame TCR alpha sharing in monozygotic twins than was found.

These data are also associated with another study on T cells expressing NK-cell markers. That paper notes: One of eight sequenced donors was HCMV-seronegative; the other seven were seropositive. The CD3+CD56-NKG2C+ fraction of a handful of donors was also led by these clonotypes.

Sequencing used CD4+ T cells sorted from blood. This clonotype was obtained from a woman aged 18-35 years in good health. The chain employs TRBV20-1 and TRBJ1-2, with D unresolved. Here the CDR3 reads CSARKREYGYTF. DNA for the CDR3: TGCAGTGCTAGGAAAAGGGAATATGGCTACACCTTC.